The 31 T cell receptor beta chains in this list originate from one sample, sequenced in a study of blood T cell repertoires in COVID-19. Measured with immunoSEQ multiplex PCR; TCRdb has only the in-frame clones, and not every one. This table holds around 140,000 clones, 81% found once. Material: peripheral blood. The receptors come from a human donor in a cohort sampled during active COVID-19.

In its sample, this clone was seen once. This chain joins TRBV7-2 and TRBJ1-2; TRBD1 is a possible D gene (6 bases). V was clipped by 5 bases and J by 8 bases, with 21 bases between them. Germline assignment: CDR1 SGHTA and CDR2 FQGNSA. The CDR3 sequence is 15 residues long. CDR3 in DNA: TGTGCCAGCAGCCCCCCGGACAGCTTTGGGTGGGGCTACACCTTC. This gives the protein CASSPPDSFGWGYTF.

The chain uses TRBV3-1 (or the pseudogene TRBV3-2) and TRBJ2-7; no definite D call. The CDR3 extends over 12 amino acids. Germline V gives CDR1 LGHDT, CDR2 YNNKEL (reference sequence). Trimming removed 1 base from V and 6 bases from J, with 7 bases in between. CDR3 in amino acids: CASSQVPGEQYF. CDR3 in DNA: TGTGCCAGCAGCCAAGTTCCAGGCGAGCAGTACTTC.

The V call is TRBV5-1, the J call TRBJ2-1, with 10 bases fitting TRBD2. Germline-derived CDR1 and CDR2 are SGHRS and YFSETQ. There are 14 residues in the CDR3. V shed 6 bases and J 6 bases; nucleotides not matched to a gene: 6. CDR3 coding DNA: TGCGCCAGCACCGGGACTAGCGTCCGCAATGAGCAGTTCTTC. Protein: CASTGTSVRNEQFF. The variable domain in full, completed from reference TRBV5-1 and TRBJ2-1, reads KAGVTQTPRYLIKTRGQQVTLSCSPISGHRSVSWYQQTPGQGLQFLFEYFSETQRNKGNFPGRFSGRQFSNSRSEMNVSTLELGDSALYLCASTGTSVRNEQFFGPGTRLTVL.

The genes are TRBV7-2 and TRBJ1-6, with 10 bases lining up with TRBD1. The CDR3 length is 14 residues. With V trimmed by 3 bases and J by 10 bases, 3 bases remained unmatched. CDR1 is SGHTA and CDR2 is FQGNSA in the germline V gene. For the CDR3, the DNA is TGTGCCAGCAGCTTGCGACAGGGGGCGTCACCCCTCCACTTT. This translates into CASSLRQGASPLHF.

The V call is TRBV28, the J call TRBJ1-4; 7 positions match TRBD1. The V and J ends lost 6 bases and 0 bases, in that order; junction bases with no gene match: 4. The CDR3 has 15 amino acids. CDR1 and CDR2 from the germline V gene are MDHEN and SYDVKM. The CDR3 sequence is CASRGTDATNEKLFF. DNA for the CDR3: TGTGCCAGCAGGGGGACAGACGCAACTAATGAAAAACTGTTTTTT.

This sequence joins TRBV7-2 and TRBJ2-1; 11 bases align to TRBD2. V lost 5 bases, J lost 7 bases, and 7 bases stayed unmatched. The germline gives CDR1 SGHTA, CDR2 FQGNSA. The CDR3 loop spans 15 amino acids. CDR3 sequence (DNA): TGTGCCAGCAGCGAGCTCCTAGCGGGAGGAAATGAGCAGTTCTTC. Translated: CASSELLAGGNEQFF.

V gene TRBV27 combines with J gene TRBJ2-5; 9 nucleotides match TRBD2. CDR1 is MNHEY, CDR2 SMNVEV, per germline (reference sequence). The CDR3 contains 13 residues. Trimming cost V 8 bases and J 4 bases; bases outside gene matches: 5. CDR3 in amino acids: CASGRLAAETQYF. DNA of the CDR3: TGTGCCAGCGGACGACTAGCGGCAGAGACCCAGTACTTC.

The DNA of the CDR3 is TGTGCCAGCAGTTACAGGGGGACGAACACTGAAGCTTTCTTT. As protein: CASSYRGTNTEAFF. The V and J genes are TRBV6-6 and TRBJ1-1, with D perhaps TRBD1 (6 bases). The CDR3 consists of 14 residues. Germline CDR1 is MNHNY and CDR2 is SVGAGI (reference sequence). Trimming stripped 2 bases from V and 1 base from J, with 8 bases between.

This clone is a singleton in its sample. The gene calls are TRBV11-2 and TRBJ2-5; perhaps TRBD2 as D (6 bases). This CDR3 is 15 amino acids long. Germline V gene lookup returns CDR1 SGHAT and CDR2 FQNNGV. The V end lost 5 bases, the J end lost 9 bases, and 22 bases lay between the germline ends. CDR3 nucleotide sequence: TGTGCCAGCAGCCCCCCGGGCGGGATGCTAGGGTCCCAGTACTTC. This encodes CASSPPGGMLGSQYF.

This clone was found once. The chain couples TRBV9 to TRBJ2-7; tentative D call: TRBD1 (6 bases). The CDR3 covers 13 residues. V was cut by 3 bases and J by 4 bases, with 11 bases left in between. Germline assignment: CDR1 SGDLS and CDR2 YYNGEE. The CDR3 DNA sequence: TGTGCCAGCAGCGCGACAGGAGCTTACGAGCAGTACTTC. Its protein is CASSATGAYEQYF.

V is TRBV5-1 and J is TRBJ2-7, with 7 bases lining up with TRBD1. This CDR3 contains 15 residues. With V trimmed by 4 bases and J by 3 bases, 10 bases remained unmatched. CDR1 is SGHRS and CDR2 is YFSETQ in the germline V gene. The CDR3 protein is CASSQVDRAHYEQYF. The CDR3 DNA reads TGCGCCAGCAGCCAGGTAGACAGGGCTCACTACGAGCAGTACTTC.

This clone has a handful of counts. This sequence joins TRBV19 and TRBJ2-4; D is perhaps TRBD2 (7 bases). Germline assignment: CDR1 LNHDA and CDR2 SQIVND (reference sequence). Trimming pared 1 base from V and 1 base from J, leaving 11 bases between. This CDR3 has 16 residues. This chain's CDR3 is CASSIAGGRAKNIQYF. The DNA of the CDR3 is TGTGCCAGTAGTATAGCGGGGGGCCGCGCCAAAAACATTCAGTACTTC.

The chain employs TRBV6-5 and TRBJ2-2; 8 nucleotides align to TRBD2. The CDR3 extends over 15 amino acids. V lost 8 bases, J lost 6 bases, and 11 bases stayed unmatched. The germline V gene has CDR1 MNHEY and CDR2 SVGAGI. The CDR3 DNA is TGTGCCAGCCCGAGCGGGGGAGGGGGAGCCGGGGAGCTGTTTTTT. The encoded protein is CASPSGGGGAGELFF.

The chain has TRBV7-8 and TRBJ2-7; 9 nucleotides agree with TRBD2. The CDR3 sequence is 16 residues long. CDR1 and CDR2 from the germline V gene are SGHVS and FQNEAQ. Trimming cost V 1 base and J 3 bases; bases outside gene matches: 7. CDR3 amino acids: CASSLGSLAGSYEQYF. CDR3 bases: TGTGCCAGCAGCTTAGGTTCGCTAGCGGGAAGCTACGAGCAGTACTTC.

The chain couples TRBV11-2 to TRBJ2-3; unclear D gene. CDR3 size: 14 residues. Germline-derived CDR1 and CDR2 are SGHAT and FQNNGV. The V gene lost 1 base and the J gene lost 4 bases, with 9 bases spanning the gap. CDR3 DNA sequence: TGTGCCAGCAGCTTAGTTCCAGCGTCAGATACGCAGTATTTT. Protein sequence: CASSLVPASDTQYF.

V usage is TRBV11-1 and J usage is TRBJ1-1; possible D gene TRBD1, 5 bases. Trimming pared 5 bases from V and 2 bases from J, leaving 9 bases between. The CDR3 is made up of 13 amino acids. CDR1 SGHAT and CDR2 FQDESV come from the germline V gene (reference sequence). Here the CDR3 reads CASSRQGNTEAFF. DNA for the CDR3: TGTGCCAGCAGCCGTCAGGGAAACACTGAAGCTTTCTTT.

This chain links TRBV4-2 with TRBJ2-2, with D perhaps matching TRBD1 (6 bases). This CDR3 is 16 amino acids long. Germline CDR1 reads LGHNA; CDR2 reads YNFKEQ. The V gene lost 0 bases and the J gene lost 1 base, with 9 bases spanning the gap. The CDR3 nucleotides are TGTGCCAGCAGCCAAGATCTGGGACAGAACACCGGGGAGCTGTTTTTT. Protein sequence: CASSQDLGQNTGELFF.

The V gene is TRBV6-5, the J gene TRBJ2-7; 13 bases agree with TRBD2. Germline V gene lookup returns CDR1 MNHEY and CDR2 SVGAGI. The J segment lost 1 base and the V segment lost 8 bases, leaving 2 bases of the junction unmatched. CDR3 length: 14 amino acids. The CDR3 DNA reads TGTGCCAGCCGGACTAGCGGGAGTTCCTACGAGCAGTACTTC. Translating gives CASRTSGSSYEQYF.

The chain couples TRBV27 to TRBJ2-5; 14 bases agree with TRBD2. From germline, CDR1 is MNHEY and CDR2 SMNVEV (reference sequence). J gave up 4 bases and V 4 bases, and 8 bases lay outside the gene matches. CDR3 length equals 17 residues. The CDR3 spells CASSSMTSGRGGETQYF. The DNA for the CDR3 is TGTGCCAGCAGTTCAATGACTAGCGGGAGGGGGGGAGAGACCCAGTACTTC.

Written as DNA, the CDR3 is TGTGCCAGTAGTACCGGCCTTACGGGGTTCTTC. Translated: CASSTGLTGFF. The V gene is TRBV19, the J gene TRBJ2-1; D call uncertain. Germline CDR1 is LNHDA and CDR2 is SQIVND (reference sequence). The CDR3 has 11 residues. The V gene lost 4 bases and the J gene lost 15 bases, with 13 bases spanning the gap.

On this clone itself: This specimen includes other DNA sequences encoding the same CDR3. The chain employs TRBV7-9 and TRBJ2-7, with D perhaps matching TRBD2 (7 bases). CDR1 and CDR2 from the germline V gene are SEHNR and FQNEAQ (reference sequence). The CDR3 loop spans 15 amino acids. Trimming took off 5 bases at V and 2 bases at J, with 16 bases between the two ends. As DNA, the CDR3 is TGTGCCAGCAGCCCCCCGGGGGCGGGGGCCTACGAGCAGTACTTC. This gives the protein CASSPPGAGAYEQYF.

The chain is built from TRBV6-2 or TRBV6-3 and TRBJ2-7; 11 bases match TRBD1. V trimming: 2 bases; J trimming: 7 bases; junction bases outside the gene matches: 7. Germline V gene data show CDR1 as MNHEY and CDR2 as SVGEGT. The CDR3 covers 15 residues. CDR3 sequence (DNA): TGTGCCAGCAGTTACCCCGGGACAGGGGGTGGGGAGCAGTACTTC. This codes for CASSYPGTGGGEQYF.

V usage is TRBV6-5 and J usage is TRBJ2-1, with TRBD2 identical over 9 bases. This CDR3 is built from 16 residues. V shed 2 bases, J shed 7 bases, and the junction held 9 bases outside the gene matches. Germline CDR1 is MNHEY and CDR2 is SVGAGI. The CDR3 nucleotides are TGTGCCAGCAGTTACATTGGCGGGAGGGCCGGAAATGAGCAGTTCTTC. The encoded protein is CASSYIGGRAGNEQFF.

This chain uses TRBV5-1 with TRBJ1-5, with unresolved D. The CDR3 contains 15 residues. Trimming shortened V by 2 bases and J by 1 base, and 10 bases separated the two germline ends. Germline lookup yields CDR1 SGHRS and CDR2 YFSETQ. The CDR3 region is CASSLEGSSNQPQHF. CDR3 bases: TGCGCCAGCAGCTTAGAGGGTTCCAGCAATCAGCCCCAGCATTTT.

As to this clone: The junction departs from the called germline gene at one end, perhaps through a read error. The V and J genes are TRBV3-1 (or the pseudogene TRBV3-2) and TRBJ2-1, with 15 bases lining up with TRBD2. This CDR3 comprises 14 residues. Germline V gene data show CDR1 as LGHDT and CDR2 as YNNKEL (reference sequence). The CDR3 spells CASSGGGLAGGLVF. In nucleotides, the CDR3 is TGTGCCAGCAGTGGAGGGGGACTAGCGGGAGGACTGGTCTTC.

The V gene is TRBV5-6, the J gene TRBJ2-1; D not resolved. Germline V CDR1 and CDR2: SGHDT, YYEEEE. The V and J ends lost 0 bases and 6 bases respectively, with 7 bases between them. The CDR3 is made up of 13 amino acids. CDR3 in amino acids: CASSLGYGNEQFF. The CDR3 nucleotides are TGTGCCAGCAGCTTGGGATACGGCAATGAGCAGTTCTTC.

The genes are TRBV2 and TRBJ2-3; 9 bases fit TRBD1. Losses at the gene ends were 7 bases for V and 4 bases for J; bases not matched to a gene: 3. The germline gives CDR1 SNHLY, CDR2 FYNNEI. The CDR3 is 13 residues long. CDR3 nucleotides: TGTGCCAGCACCGGGACAGGGCCAGATACGCAGTATTTT. It yields the protein CASTGTGPDTQYF.

V gene TRBV28 combines with J gene TRBJ1-2; 10 positions match TRBD1. CDR3 length: 16 residues. Trimming removed 4 bases from V and 5 bases from J; junction bases left unmatched: 10. Germline CDR1 MDHEN, CDR2 SYDVKM. This CDR3 is CASSYLTTGGFYGYTF. The DNA for the CDR3 is TGTGCCAGCAGTTACCTAACGACAGGGGGCTTTTATGGCTACACCTTC.

This chain links TRBV11-2 with TRBJ2-5; D remains ambiguous. This CDR3 has 12 residues. The germline V and J ends were trimmed by 1 base and 2 bases, with 2 bases remaining between them. Looked up from germline, CDR1 is SGHAT and CDR2 is FQNNGV. The CDR3 bases are TGTGCCAGCAGCTTAGCTCAAGAGACCCAGTACTTC. Its protein product is CASSLAQETQYF.

In this sample, this clone turned up once. The chain uses TRBV28 and TRBJ1-5, with TRBD1 identical over 9 bases. The CDR3 loop spans 15 amino acids. Germline-derived CDR1 and CDR2 are MDHEN and SYDVKM. The J segment lost 4 bases and the V segment lost 6 bases, leaving 7 bases of the junction unmatched. CDR3 nucleotides: TGTGCCAGCAGAACCCGGGACAGGGCTAATCAGCCCCAGCATTTT. Translating it yields CASRTRDRANQPQHF.

The chain couples TRBV19 to TRBJ2-1, with 12 bases that match TRBD2. V lost 9 bases to trimming and J lost 1 base; unmatched junction nucleotides: 7. Germline CDR1 LNHDA, CDR2 SQIVND (reference sequence). CDR3 length equals 16 residues. CDR3 protein: CASTSLAGGSYNEQFF. CDR3 in DNA: TGTGCCAGCACTTCGCTAGCGGGAGGGTCCTACAATGAGCAGTTCTTC.